These 5 T cell receptor beta chains came from one sample sequenced in a study of cytomegalovirus exposure and HLA in healthy donors (dated by TCRdb to about 2017). Library construction relied on the immunoSEQ multiplex PCR assay. TCRdb took this table from immuneACCESS and kept in-frame rearrangements with V and J called. Such tables lack part of the clones; where checked against another copy, unresolved V genes explain under half of the gap, and the rest is unexplained. In all, the sample holds nearly 80,000 clones, and roughly 93% of those were seen once. The ten most abundant clones make up approximately 3.8% of the sample. Sample: PBMCs. Source of these receptors: a woman in her 30s in good health and CMV-seronegative.

The rearrangement links TRBV19 to TRBJ1-2; 11 positions agree with TRBD1. V lost 6 bases, J lost 6 bases, and 12 bases stayed unmatched. This CDR3 contains 16 residues. Germline CDR1 LNHDA, CDR2 SQIVND (reference sequence). The CDR3 region is CASSNTGTGGVHGYTF. In DNA, the CDR3 is TGTGCCAGTAGCAATACCGGGACAGGGGGAGTCCATGGCTACACCTTC.

The genes are TRBV4-3 and TRBJ1-2, with D perhaps TRBD1 (6 bases). The CDR3 length is 15 residues. Germline-derived CDR1 and CDR2 are LGHNA and YSLEER. The V end lost 0 bases, the J end lost 2 bases, and 10 bases lay between the germline ends. The CDR3 loop reads CASSQDWTANYGYTF. The CDR3 bases are TGCGCCAGCAGCCAAGATTGGACAGCAAACTATGGCTACACCTTC.

The V gene is TRBV5-1, the J gene TRBJ1-1, with 8 bases that match TRBD1. The trim removed 4 bases at V and 7 bases at J, leaving 9 bases unmatched. Germline loops: CDR1 SGHRS, CDR2 YFSETQ. This CDR3 region has 14 residues. The CDR3 region has the DNA TGCGCCAGCAGCGCATACAGGGGGGAAGGTGAAGCTTTCTTT. Translated, it gives CASSAYRGEGEAFF. Using reference TRBV5-1 and TRBJ1-1 for the parts outside the CDR3, the full variable domain is KAGVTQTPRYLIKTRGQQVTLSCSPISGHRSVSWYQQTPGQGLQFLFEYFSETQRNKGNFPGRFSGRQFSNSRSEMNVSTLELGDSALYLCASSAYRGEGEAFFGQGTRLTVV.

The chain recombines TRBV9 with TRBJ1-2, with 9 bases matching TRBD1. The CDR3 is 14 amino acids. CDR1 SGDLS and CDR2 YYNGEE come from the germline V gene. J gave up 3 bases and V 5 bases, and 5 bases lay outside the gene matches. The CDR3 DNA sequence: TGTGCCAGCAGGCCGACAGGGGGAGACTATGGCTACACCTTC. Its protein is CASRPTGGDYGYTF.

V gene TRBV5-4 combines with J gene TRBJ1-1; 7 bases line up with TRBD1. Germline trimming cut 3 bases from V and 6 bases from J; bases unmatched to any gene: 11. The CDR3 length is 15 residues. Germline CDR1 reads SGHNT; CDR2 reads YYREEE (reference sequence). The CDR3 spells CASSYPDREKAEAFF. CDR3 sequence (DNA): TGTGCCAGCAGCTATCCCGACAGGGAGAAGGCTGAAGCTTTCTTT.